This TCR beta chain originates from a study of T cell responses to AZD1222 COVID-19 vaccine. Findings and limits, study-wide: Clonal diversity was possibly underestimated, and white British individuals and females predominated among donors. Baseline testing showed seropositivity in only five or six AZD1222 recipients.

Comments on this clone: The target antigen is unknown.

J was trimmed by 6 bases and V by 6 bases; bases with no gene match: 9. Germline assignment: CDR1 MNHEY and CDR2 SMNVEV (reference sequence). This CDR3 has 14 amino acids. Measured with immunoSEQ multiplex PCR; TCRdb has only the in-frame clones, and not every one. The table includes 150,000 to 200,000 clones, around nine tenths detected once. The specimen was peripheral blood, collected 28 days after the second AZD1222 dose. J is TRBJ1-1 and V is TRBV27; 8 bases fit TRBD1. The source of this sequence is an adult who received the AZD1222 COVID-19 vaccine. CDR3 sequence: CASSPLDRAPEAFF. The DNA of the CDR3 is TGTGCCAGCAGCCCCTTGGACAGGGCCCCTGAAGCTTTCTTT.